The 19 T cell receptor beta chains listed next were all sequenced from one sample in a study of regulatory T cells in long-lasting Graves disease (dated by TCRdb to about 2021). Reading the label with the study, this specimen's time point is: newly diagnosed GD, antithyroid drugs for less than 3 months. For both TCR sequencing and RNA sequencing, RNA was extracted from PBMCs using TRIzol. The method behind the library was multiplex PCR. Sequencing used an Illumina HiSeq 4000. iRepertoire HTBI primers and Arm-PCR amplification of CDR3 regions were used to construct TCR beta libraries. TCRdb reran the public reads through fastp at Q25 and MiXCR, keeping productive beta chains. When rows share a CDR3 protein, they turn into one entry using the most common DNA and genes. Counted in this sample were over 300,000 distinct CDR3 sequences; about 14% of them appeared once. The ten largest clonotypes hold about a fifth of the sample.

The sample here was peripheral blood mononuclear cells (PBMCs), taken at new diagnosis, from a patient treated with antithyroid drugs. Every receptor here comes from a female donor with Graves disease.

This clonotype was seen repeatedly, ten times or more. This rearrangement joins TRBV6-1 to TRBJ1-1; D might be TRBD1 (6 bases). V was cut by 3 bases and J by 4 bases, with 18 bases left in between. CDR3 size: 16 residues. Germline-derived CDR1 and CDR2 are MNHNS and SASEGT. CDR3 DNA: TGTGCCAGCAGTGAGGCTAGACGTACAGGGCTCACTGAAGCTTTCTTT. Translating it yields CASSEARRTGLTEAFF.

The gene calls are TRBV20-1 and TRBJ1-1; 7 positions agree with TRBD1. From germline, CDR1 is DFQATT and CDR2 SNEGSKA (reference sequence). This CDR3 region has 11 residues. CDR3 residues: CTGGENTEAFF. The CDR3 region has the DNA TGCACAGGGGGAGAGAACACTGAAGCTTTCTTT.

This clonotype was observed at least ten times. This rearrangement joins TRBV20-1 to TRBJ1-4; TRBD1 might be the D (5 bases). The length of the CDR3 is 16 residues. CDR1 is DFQATT and CDR2 is SNEGSKA in the germline V gene (reference sequence). V lost 2 bases, J lost 10 bases, and 23 bases lay in between. The CDR3 DNA is TGCAGTGCTAGACCACGAGGGGAAGATGTAGTAGGAAAACTGTTTTTT. Its translation is CSARPRGEDVVGKLFF.

On this clonotype itself: This could be a read error, since a much larger clone is one nucleotide away. This chain connects TRBV12-3 or TRBV12-4 to TRBJ1-1; tentatively, D is TRBD1 (5 bases). This CDR3 is built from 13 residues. The V end lost 3 bases, the J end lost 3 bases, and 8 bases lay between the germline ends. CDR3 protein: CASSFGGYTEAFF. For the CDR3, the DNA is TGTGCCAGCAGTTTTGGGGGTTACACTGAAGCTTTCTTT.

This clonotype was counted ten times or more. The chain uses TRBV5-4 and TRBJ1-2; D uncertain. The CDR3 is 12 residues long. Deletions cut 4 bases from V and 2 bases from J, with 6 bases between. Germline V gene sequence: CDR1 SGHNT, CDR2 YYREEE (reference sequence). The CDR3 protein is CASSGRNYGYTF. CDR3 sequence (DNA): TGTGCCAGCAGCGGAAGAAACTATGGCTACACCTTC.

Regarding this clonotype: This sequence may be a read error, since a much larger clone differs from it by one base. The V call is TRBV11-2, the J call TRBJ1-3; 9 nucleotides agree with TRBD1. Germline loops: CDR1 SGHAT, CDR2 FQNNGV. This CDR3 contains 15 residues. In nucleotides, the CDR3 is TGTACCAGCAGACCGGGACAGGGACCCGGAAACACCATATATTTT. This codes for CTSRPGQGPGNTIYF. Complete variable domain (other parts from reference TRBV11-2 and TRBJ1-3): EAGVAQSPRYKIIEKRQSVAFWCNPISGHATLYWYQQILGQGPKLLIQFQNNGVVDDSQLPKDRFSAERLKGVDSTLKIQPAKLEDSAVYLCTSRPGQGPGNTIYFGEGSWLTVV.

This clonotype was recorded a few times. The chain links TRBV20-1 to TRBJ2-3; D is ambiguous. The CDR3 extends over 12 amino acids. V dropped 3 bases and J dropped 3 bases, with 7 bases sitting between them. Germline V CDR1 and CDR2: DFQATT, SNEGSKA (reference sequence). The CDR3 reads CSASQVTDTQYF. The CDR3 nucleotides read TGCAGTGCTAGCCAGGTTACAGATACGCAGTATTTT.

The rearrangement joins TRBV12-3 or TRBV12-4 to TRBJ2-3; possibly TRBD2 for D (5 bases). CDR3 length equals 13 residues. The V end was cut by 4 bases, the J end by 5 bases, with 10 bases between. This chain's CDR3 is CASSYPEGDTQYF. The CDR3 DNA sequence: TGTGCCAGCAGTTACCCCGAGGGAGATACGCAGTATTTT.

In this sample, this clonotype turned up many times. The chain has TRBV15 and TRBJ1-1; tentatively, D is TRBD1 (5 bases). The V and J ends lost 1 base and 3 bases respectively, with 12 bases between them. The CDR3 extends over 15 amino acids. Germline assignment: CDR1 LNHNV and CDR2 YYDKDF (reference sequence). The CDR3: CATSRGGEVDTEAFF. The CDR3 DNA is TGTGCCACCAGCAGAGGAGGGGAGGTGGACACTGAAGCTTTCTTT.

This clonotype was found many times. J is TRBJ2-7 and V is TRBV10-1; D uncertain. Germline loops: CDR1 WNHNN, CDR2 SYGVQD (reference sequence). V was trimmed by 1 base and J by 5 bases, leaving 12 bases between them. CDR3 length: 14 amino acids. CDR3 coding DNA: TGCGCCAGCAGTGAGTTCCGTGGCAGGCACGAGCAGTACTTC. Protein: CASSEFRGRHEQYF.

The V and J genes are TRBV7-9 and TRBJ1-5; TRBD1 aligns across 7 bases. V dropped 5 bases and J dropped 0; count of bases not matched to a gene: 10. Germline lookup yields CDR1 SEHNR and CDR2 FQNEAQ (reference sequence). This CDR3 contains 17 residues. The CDR3, as DNA: TGTGCCAGCAGCCGTGACCGACAGGGAGCTAGCAATCAGCCCCAGCATTTT. As protein: CASSRDRQGASNQPQHF.

To note about this clonotype: One end of the junction fails to match germline, which may point to a read error. J is TRBJ2-2 and V is TRBV28; D uncertain. There are 19 residues in the CDR3. Germline V gene data show CDR1 as MDHEN and CDR2 as SYDVKM. CDR3 DNA: TGTACCAGCAGTTTTTATTCGGTTGGGTCGGACCCTAACACCGGGGAGCTGTTTTTT. Translating it yields CTSSFYSVGSDPNTGELFF. Variable domain in full (rest from reference TRBV28 and TRBJ2-2): DVKVTQSSRYLVKRTGEKVFLECVQDMDHENMFWYRQDPGLGLRLIYFSYDVKMKEKGDIPEGYSVSREKKERFSLILESASTNQTSMYLCTSSFYSVGSDPNTGELFFGEGSRLTVL.

Concerning this clonotype: A much larger clone lies one base from this, so it may be a read error. The CDR3 DNA reads as TGTGCCAGTTGTCCACAGGGTCCCTACAATGAGCAGTACTTC. Its translation: CASCPQGPYNEQYF. The chain has TRBV2 and TRBJ2-4, with a weak D call TRBD1 (6 bases). This CDR3 region has 14 residues. With 9 bases removed from V and 13 bases from J, the gap between germline ends came to 25 bases. In germline, CDR1 is SNHLY, CDR2 FYNNEI.

A few counts support this clonotype. CDR3 protein: CSVPGSGRSYNEQFF. The DNA of the CDR3 is TGCAGCGTCCCCGGGAGCGGGCGGTCCTACAATGAGCAGTTCTTC. The chain recombines TRBV29-1 with TRBJ2-1; maybe TRBD2 (6 bases). The germline V and J ends were trimmed by 6 bases and 1 base, with 16 bases remaining between them. This CDR3 has 15 residues. In germline, CDR1 is SQVTM, CDR2 ANQGSEA.

This clonotype came up a few times. The V call is TRBV28, the J call TRBJ2-4; TRBD1 matches at 9 bases. The CDR3 totals 14 residues. CDR1 and CDR2 from the germline V gene are MDHEN and SYDVKM. Losses at the gene ends were 5 bases for V and 8 bases for J; bases not matched to a gene: 7. The CDR3 protein is CASSVQGARDIQYF. CDR3 nucleotides: TGTGCCAGCAGTGTACAGGGGGCCCGGGACATTCAGTACTTC.

This clonotype came up many times. The rearrangement links TRBV29-1 to TRBJ2-2; D call uncertain. Per the germline V gene, CDR1 is SQVTM and CDR2 is ANQGSEA. This CDR3 is built from 15 residues. The V end was cut by 2 bases, the J end by 1 base, with 11 bases between. The CDR3 bases are TGCAGCGTTGAACTACTCGGGCTGAACACCGGGGAGCTGTTTTTT. Amino acids: CSVELLGLNTGELFF.

The sample holds many counts of this clonotype. The V and J genes are TRBV6-5 and TRBJ1-1, with no clear D. Germline values: CDR1 MNHEY, CDR2 SVGAGI. V gave up 5 bases and J gave up 3 bases, with 22 bases separating them. CDR3 length equals 17 residues. The CDR3 DNA sequence: TGTGCCAGCAGTCTCTCGATTCAACGGCGCACCGACACTGAAGCTTTCTTT. Its translation: CASSLSIQRRTDTEAFF.

In this sample, this clonotype turned up many times. The J gene is TRBJ1-4, the V gene TRBV5-6; D is perhaps TRBD1 (6 bases). The V end lost 7 bases, the J end lost 7 bases, and 20 bases lay between the germline ends. The CDR3 extends over 15 amino acids. Looked up from germline, CDR1 is SGHDT and CDR2 is YYEEEE. CDR3 residues: CASAHRGQRGEKLFF. The CDR3 DNA reads TGTGCCAGCGCCCACCGAGGACAGAGGGGTGAAAAACTGTTTTTT.

The table lists this clonotype with many counts. The chain combines TRBV19 with TRBJ1-2, with 7 bases that match TRBD1. Germline trimming cut 3 bases from V and 4 bases from J; bases unmatched to any gene: 8. This CDR3 contains 15 residues. Per the germline V gene, CDR1 is LNHDA and CDR2 is SQIVND (reference sequence). The CDR3 DNA follows: TGTGCCAGTAGTATGACCGACAGGGCGGTCTATGGCTACACCTTC. It codes for CASSMTDRAVYGYTF.